The 30 T cell receptor beta chains given below trace back to one sample, sequenced in a study of blood T cell repertoires in COVID-19 (dated by TCRdb to 2020 to 2022). Library preparation employed the immunoSEQ multiplex PCR assay. TCRdb limited this immuneACCESS table to in-frame rearrangements with V and J called. A share of clones is missing; checked studies link under half to unresolved V genes, and the rest is unexplained. This sample lists over 100,000 clones; roughly 92% were detected once. The leading ten clones occupy 1.5% to 2% of the sample. The sequenced sample consisted of peripheral blood. These receptors all stem from a woman aged 45 to 65 with COVID-19, enrolled during active disease.

The chain recombines TRBV6-6 with TRBJ1-6, with 7 bases fitting TRBD1. This CDR3 is built from 13 residues. CDR1 is MNHNY and CDR2 is SVGAGI in the germline V gene (reference sequence). V shed 5 bases and J 17 bases; nucleotides not matched to a gene: 12. CDR3 DNA sequence: TGTGCCAGCAGTGACAGGGCCCAGGGAAAGGTCCACTTT. It yields the protein CASSDRAQGKVHF.

The J gene is TRBJ1-1, the V gene TRBV7-6; maybe TRBD1 (6 bases). The CDR3 runs 14 residues. V was cut by 2 bases and J by 5 bases, with 12 bases left in between. Germline V gene lookup returns CDR1 SGHVS and CDR2 FNYEAQ. CDR3 protein: CASSLTQGRTEAFF. The DNA of the CDR3 is TGTGCCAGCAGCTTAACCCAGGGGAGAACTGAAGCTTTCTTT.

The chain combines TRBV7-9 with TRBJ1-2, with 9 bases fitting TRBD1. This CDR3 region has 15 residues. CDR1 SEHNR and CDR2 FQNEAQ come from the germline V gene (reference sequence). V was clipped by 6 bases and J by 3 bases; unmatched bases: 8. CDR3 loop: CASRYTGGADYGYTF. The DNA for the CDR3 is TGTGCCAGCAGGTACACAGGGGGCGCCGACTATGGCTACACCTTC.

The chain employs TRBV14 and TRBJ2-3; 14 bases fit TRBD2. V gave up 4 bases and J gave up 3 bases; unmatched junction bases: 6. CDR1 is SGHDN and CDR2 is FVKESK in the germline V gene. This CDR3 is 17 amino acids long. CDR3 bases: TGTGCCAGCAGCCGTGGGACTAGCGGGGGCTTTACAGATACGCAGTATTTT. It encodes CASSRGTSGGFTDTQYF. The full variable domain, with the rest looked up from reference TRBV14 and TRBJ2-3, is EAGVTQFPSHSVIEKGQTVTLRCDPISGHDNLYWYRRVMGKEIKFLLHFVKESKQDESGMPNNRFLAERTGGTYSTLKVQPAELEDSGVYFCASSRGTSGGFTDTQYFGPGTRLTVL.

The genes are TRBV18 and TRBJ2-7, with D unresolved. V lost 6 bases and J lost 4, with 10 bases in between. In germline, CDR1 is KGHSH, CDR2 LQKENI. CDR3 length equals 12 residues. CDR3 DNA sequence: TGTGCCAGCTCCCCGGGTGGGTACGAGCAGTACGTC. The encoded protein is CASSPGGYEQYV.

V gene TRBV27 combines with J gene TRBJ1-1; no firm D call. The germline V and J ends were trimmed by 2 bases and 1 base, with 5 bases remaining between them. The CDR3 contains 13 residues. The germline V gene has CDR1 MNHEY and CDR2 SMNVEV (reference sequence). The CDR3 sequence: CASSLTRNTEAFF. The CDR3 bases are TGTGCCAGCAGTTTAACACGGAACACTGAAGCTTTCTTT.

The chain employs TRBV7-2 and TRBJ1-5; possibly TRBD1 for D (5 bases). The CDR3 is 15 residues long. CDR1 SGHTA and CDR2 FQGNSA come from the germline V gene. Trimming removed 3 bases at V and 2 bases at J, with 11 bases between. In DNA form, the CDR3 reads TGTGCCAGCAGCTTTGGGGGGATTGGCAATCAGCCCCAGCATTTT. Its protein product is CASSFGGIGNQPQHF. Variable domain in full (rest from reference TRBV7-2 and TRBJ1-5): GAGVSQSPSNKVTEKGKDVELRCDPISGHTALYWYRQSLGQGLEFLIYFQGNSAPDKSGLPSDRFSAERTGGSVSTLTIQRTQQEDSAVYLCASSFGGIGNQPQHFGDGTRLSIL.

This rearrangement joins TRBV5-5 to TRBJ1-6; D unclear. With 0 bases removed from V and 7 bases from J, the gap between germline ends came to 5 bases. The length of the CDR3 is 13 residues. CDR1 and CDR2 from the germline V gene are SGHKS and YYEKEE (reference sequence). CDR3 DNA: TGTGCCAGCAGCTTGGATCAGAATTCACCCCTCCACTTT. Its translation: CASSLDQNSPLHF.

The chain has TRBV15 and TRBJ2-7; maybe TRBD1 (5 bases). The CDR3 runs to 13 residues. Trimming stripped 9 bases from V and 5 bases from J, with 17 bases between. Germline V gene lookup returns CDR1 LNHNV and CDR2 YYDKDF (reference sequence). The CDR3 coding sequence is TGTGCCACGAGGCTGTTGGGGCAAAACGAGCAGTACTTC. Its translation is CATRLLGQNEQYF.

The CDR3 nucleotides read TGTGCCAGCAGTGTGGACAGGGGTAGGGAGGAAGCTTTCTTT. Its protein is CASSVDRGREEAFF. This chain joins TRBV2 and TRBJ1-1; 9 bases align to TRBD1. J was trimmed by 8 bases and V by 4 bases; bases with no gene match: 8. The CDR3 has 14 residues. Per the germline V gene, CDR1 is SNHLY and CDR2 is FYNNEI.

V and J are TRBV11-2 and TRBJ1-1; D ambiguous. V was cut by 3 bases and J by 3 bases, with 20 bases left in between. The CDR3 is made up of 17 amino acids. Germline loops: CDR1 SGHAT, CDR2 FQNNGV. CDR3 amino acids: CASSFRSGEARYTEAFF. The CDR3 DNA sequence: TGTGCCAGCAGCTTCCGAAGCGGGGAGGCGAGATACACTGAAGCTTTCTTT.

CDR3 coding DNA: TGTGCCAGCAGCTTCTGGCCAGATAGCAATCAGCCCCAGCATTTT. Translating it yields CASSFWPDSNQPQHF. This sequence joins TRBV5-6 and TRBJ1-5, with D unclear. The CDR3 covers 15 residues. Germline V gene data show CDR1 as SGHDT and CDR2 as YYEEEE. V was pared by 2 bases and J by 0 bases, with 9 bases between.

The J gene is TRBJ1-4, the V gene TRBV7-9, with 9 bases lining up with TRBD1. The CDR3 contains 16 residues. Germline lookup yields CDR1 SEHNR and CDR2 FQNEAQ (reference sequence). After removal of 4 bases from V and 7 bases from J, the junction contained 10 bases not matched to a gene. The CDR3 DNA follows: TGTGCCAGCAGCTCATCCGGGACAGGGATTTCTGAAAAACTGTTTTTT. Amino acids: CASSSSGTGISEKLFF.

This chain joins TRBV27 and TRBJ2-5; no reliable D call. Looked up from germline, CDR1 is MNHEY and CDR2 is SMNVEV (reference sequence). Between the trimmed V and J ends, which lost 3 bases and 1 base, there was a span of 15 bases. There are 16 residues in the CDR3. The CDR3 protein is CASSFPSKRTQETQYF. CDR3 nucleotide sequence: TGTGCCAGCAGTTTCCCAAGTAAGCGCACCCAAGAGACCCAGTACTTC.

The V gene is TRBV6-4, the J gene TRBJ2-1; possibly TRBD1 for D (7 bases). This CDR3 contains 15 residues. V lost 5 bases and J 4 bases, leaving 15 bases between the germline ends. Germline V CDR1 and CDR2: MRHNA, SNTAGT. The CDR3 nucleotides read TGTGCCAGCAGTTTCGGAGGGGGCAGGTACAATGAGCAGTTCTTC. Translating it yields CASSFGGGRYNEQFF.

This clone was seen just once. The chain links TRBV10-3 to TRBJ2-7; possibly TRBD2 for D (6 bases). The CDR3 is 13 residues long. Trimming stripped 5 bases from V and 5 bases from J, with 13 bases between. The germline V gene encodes CDR1 ENHRY and CDR2 SYGVKD. CDR3 in amino acids: CAISPRAGHEQYV. CDR3 nucleotide sequence: TGTGCCATCAGTCCCCGGGCGGGACACGAGCAGTACGTC.

V and J are TRBV10-1 and TRBJ2-5, with D perhaps matching TRBD1 (7 bases). Germline assignment: CDR1 WNHNN and CDR2 SYGVQD (reference sequence). Trimming took off 2 bases at V and 5 bases at J, with 15 bases between the two ends. The CDR3 sequence is 15 residues long. This CDR3 reads CASSENQGGRETQYF. The CDR3 DNA reads TGCGCCAGCAGTGAGAATCAGGGGGGACGGGAGACCCAGTACTTC.

V is TRBV7-8 and J is TRBJ2-7; maybe TRBD2 (7 bases). There are 15 residues in the CDR3. The V gene lost 5 bases and the J gene lost 4 bases, with 18 bases spanning the gap. The V gene's germline CDR1 is SGHVS and CDR2 FQNEAQ. The CDR3 is CASSPVGGAQYEQYF. CDR3 nucleotides: TGTGCCAGCAGCCCGGTGGGGGGGGCCCAATACGAGCAGTACTTC.

The chain has TRBV2 and TRBJ1-4; no definite D call. The CDR3 consists of 14 residues. Germline CDR1 SNHLY, CDR2 FYNNEI. V lost 7 bases and J 6 bases, leaving 15 bases between the germline ends. CDR3 loop: CASMIGRHYEKLFF. The CDR3 DNA follows: TGTGCCAGCATGATTGGGAGGCACTATGAAAAACTGTTTTTT.

CDR3 region: CASRRTGYSTEAFF. In nucleotides, the CDR3 is TGTGCCAGCAGACGGACAGGGTACTCAACTGAAGCTTTCTTT. This chain joins TRBV6-5 and TRBJ1-1, with TRBD1 matching over 8 bases. The CDR3 has 14 residues. V shed 6 bases and J 5 bases; nucleotides not matched to a gene: 8. Germline values: CDR1 MNHEY, CDR2 SVGAGI.

This chain uses TRBV2 with TRBJ1-5; possibly TRBD1 for D (5 bases). The V end was cut by 2 bases, the J end by 5 bases, with 13 bases between. CDR1 SNHLY and CDR2 FYNNEI come from the germline V gene. This CDR3 comprises 15 residues. CDR3: CASSEQGIPDQPQHF. Here the CDR3 DNA reads TGTGCCAGCAGTGAACAGGGAATCCCAGATCAGCCCCAGCATTTT.

The chain links TRBV2 to TRBJ1-2, with D tentatively TRBD1 (5 bases). CDR3 size: 13 residues. The V end lost 7 bases, the J end lost 6 bases, and 15 bases lay between the germline ends. Germline V gene lookup returns CDR1 SNHLY and CDR2 FYNNEI. As DNA, the CDR3 is TGTGCCAGCAACATGCGGACACAAGATGGCTACACCTTC. It yields the protein CASNMRTQDGYTF.

This sequence joins TRBV7-9 and TRBJ2-1; TRBD1 might be the D (6 bases). In germline, CDR1 is SEHNR, CDR2 FQNEAQ (reference sequence). The V and J ends lost 2 bases and 6 bases respectively, with 20 bases between them. This CDR3 region has 17 residues. CDR3 in amino acids: CASSLLSGQGIGNEQFF. The DNA for the CDR3 is TGTGCCAGCAGCTTACTCTCCGGGCAGGGGATAGGCAATGAGCAGTTCTTC. Using reference TRBV7-9 and TRBJ2-1 for the parts outside the CDR3, the full variable domain is DTGVSQNPRHKITKRGQNVTFRCDPISEHNRLYWYRQTLGQGPEFLTYFQNEAQLEKSRLLSDRFSAERPKGSFSTLEIQRTEQGDSAMYLCASSLLSGQGIGNEQFFGPGTRLTVL.

The J gene is TRBJ1-2, the V gene TRBV11-3; TRBD1 aligns across 8 bases. The CDR3 is made up of 14 amino acids. CDR1 and CDR2 from the germline V gene are SGHNT and YENEEA. V lost 5 bases to trimming and J lost 7 bases; unmatched junction nucleotides: 9. CDR3 DNA: TGTGCCAGCAGCCAGGGGGCGGGGGCTGTTGGCTACACCTTC. Amino acid sequence: CASSQGAGAVGYTF.

The CDR3 spells CASSLSFERNTEAFF. CDR3 sequence (DNA): TGTGCCAGCAGCTTGTCCTTTGAGAGAAACACTGAAGCTTTCTTT. The chain couples TRBV5-8 to TRBJ1-1; D gene unclear. This CDR3 contains 15 residues. The germline gives CDR1 SGHTS, CDR2 YDEGEE. With 1 base removed from V and 2 bases from J, the gap between germline ends came to 12 bases.

Concerning this clone: The sample contains more than one DNA sequence encoding this CDR3. The chain recombines TRBV11-2 with TRBJ2-7; D unresolved. Looked up from germline, CDR1 is SGHAT and CDR2 is FQNNGV. V dropped 4 bases and J dropped 2 bases, with 3 bases sitting between them. The CDR3 totals 11 residues. CDR3 DNA sequence: TGTGCCAGCAGCTCTACCTACGAGCAGTACTTC. Protein sequence: CASSSTYEQYF.

The chain carries TRBV29-1 and TRBJ1-5, with a possible D match to TRBD1 (6 bases). Looked up from germline, CDR1 is SQVTM and CDR2 is ANQGSEA. With 6 bases removed from V and 1 base from J, the gap between germline ends came to 10 bases. The CDR3 has 13 residues. CDR3 residues: CSVQGGSNQPQHF. In DNA, the CDR3 is TGCAGCGTACAGGGTGGGAGCAATCAGCCCCAGCATTTT.

The rearrangement joins TRBV12-3 or TRBV12-4 to TRBJ1-6; D is uncertain. The CDR3 extends over 11 amino acids. Trimming left V 5 bases short and J 6 bases short, with 2 bases between. CDR3 DNA sequence: TGTGCCAGCAGTCTTAATTCACCCCTCCACTTT. Protein: CASSLNSPLHF.

This chain joins TRBV2 and TRBJ1-5; weak D call: TRBD1 (5 bases). The CDR3 runs 16 residues. Germline V lookup: CDR1 SNHLY, CDR2 FYNNEI. Trimming took 2 bases from V and 7 from J, leaving 18 bases between them. CDR3 DNA: TGTGCCAGCAGTGAATCGGTACGGGGGGGGATCCAGCCCCAGCATTTT. It is translated as CASSESVRGGIQPQHF.

The J gene is TRBJ1-3, the V gene TRBV28, with D possibly TRBD1 on 6 matching bases. Looked up from germline, CDR1 is MDHEN and CDR2 is SYDVKM. The CDR3 has 14 amino acids. The V and J ends lost 6 bases and 7 bases respectively, with 16 bases between them. The DNA of the CDR3 is TGTGCCAGCAGATTTTACAGGGAAGGGAACACCATATATTTT. Protein: CASRFYREGNTIYF.